This T cell receptor beta chain derives from a study of cytomegalovirus exposure and HLA in healthy donors (dated by TCRdb to 2017 to 2019). Concerning the study at large: According to a later analysis, one platform produced both the roughly 110 validation repertoires and the 666 repertoires of the first cohort. To predict cytomegalovirus infection status, the study combined high-throughput TCR immunosequencing, statistical association of individual TCRs with disease status, and machine learning. In addition to the first cohort of roughly 700 subjects, a separate validation cohort of approximately 110 different subjects was used. The study aimed to test whether cataloging public T cell receptors could reveal signatures of past pathogen exposure.

The donors belonged to the validation cohort of about 120 subjects, which was separate from the approximately 700-subject first cohort. Libraries were prepared through the immunoSEQ multiplex PCR assay. The original pipeline was this. A statistical classification framework was built for diagnosing cytomegalovirus status from the catalog of TCR beta chain sequences. The source is immuneACCESS, and TCRdb retained only in-frame sequences with V and J called. Part of the clones is not carried over; for the studies checked, unresolved V genes explain less than half of this, and the remainder is unexplained. V, J and clone size are taken as reported in that table, and D and trimming were inferred from the DNA itself. Counted in this sample were 220,000 or so clones; under 95% of them appeared once. The ten largest clones capture roughly 1% of the sample. Overall study results and their limits: In vitro tests confirmed that a few of the cytomegalovirus-associated TCR beta chains recognize cytomegalovirus antigens. Subsequent analysis determined that TCRs grouped into clusters in the first cohort also showed a tendency toward co-occurrence across the roughly 110 validation repertoires, and approximately 93% of cluster scores exceeded 0. All 110 or so repertoires were used to score co-occurrence in the validation cohort in a later analysis, because that analysis had no HLA typing for the cohort. In the study, 150 to 200 TCR beta chains were listed as associated with cytomegalovirus. While some public TCRs were present in many individuals, most TCR sequences turned up only very rarely across donors. It was suggested by the authors that the approach could potentially be generalized to other disease states and immunological phenotypes. In both the original and validation cohorts, the classifier was reported to diagnose cytomegalovirus status with high specificity and sensitivity.

About this clone: Its antigen is unknown. The input lacks base qualities; no much larger clone sits a single base away.

Sequenced input: PBMCs. This receptor was identified in a young woman in good health and CMV-seronegative.

The DNA sequence reads TGTGCCAGCAGAGGGGTCAGTTACACTGAAGCTTTCTTT. It is translated as CASRGVSYTEAFF. The rearranged chain carries TRBV6-4 and TRBJ1-1; the D region possibly corresponds to TRBD1 (5 bases align). Reading from cysteine to phenylalanine, the CDR3 counts 13 amino acids. Just the 39-base CDR3 DNA is kept, in frame starting at base 1. Reading the germline V gene gives CDR1 MRHNA and CDR2 SNTAGT. V is pared back by 6 bases and J by 3 bases, with 11 bases lying between the germline termini.